What follows describes a single TCR beta chain. V shed 6 bases and J shed 4 bases, with 15 bases lying between them. The germline V gene has CDR1 MNHEY and CDR2 SVGAGI. This CDR3 has 14 amino acids. This sample is part of a study of blood T cell repertoires in COVID-19. Study summary: PBMCs, B-cell-depleted T cells, or T cells provided the cDNA or gDNA that made up the material.

TCRdb's copy holds only in-frame clones and misses some; the assay was immunoSEQ multiplex PCR. The sample includes under 300,000 clones, roughly 89% of them seen just once. This sequence joins TRBV6-5 and TRBJ1-2; possible D gene TRBD1, 6 bases. The source material was peripheral blood. The TCR was taken from a woman aged 40-49 years who had recovered from COVID-19. The CDR3 DNA is TGTGCCAGCAGACGAGCAGGGGTCGGCTATGGCTACACCTTC. It translates to CASRRAGVGYGYTF.